The rows below give T cell receptor beta chains drawn from one sample of a study of shared clonotypes between healthy human individuals. The protocol was immunoSEQ multiplex PCR, while the TCRdb copy is restricted to in-frame clones and leaves out a portion. The sample lists around 1,900,000 clones; roughly 93% were seen once. The sample taken for sequencing was naive CD8+ T cells from PBMCs. These receptors were collected from a man aged 18 to 29 in good health. Some clones in this sample may be carry-over from other donors' samples. CDR3s leave out the opening cysteine and the closing phenylalanine or tryptophan. The D gene is left open where the match is weak.

d_call: TRBD2
cdr3_length: 13
v_call: TRBV7-8
cdr3_aa: ASSFGGRSPDTQY

d_call: -
cdr3_length: 11
v_call: TRBV5-6
cdr3_aa: ASSPDSSYEQY

d_call: TRBD2
cdr3_length: 14
v_call: TRBV6-5
cdr3_aa: ASSYGTSVRSYEQY

d_call: TRBD1
cdr3_length: 13
v_call: TRBV4-1
cdr3_aa: ASSQVVGQAYGYT

d_call: -
cdr3_length: 11
v_call: TRBV28
cdr3_aa: ASSSQYKEAEF

d_call: -
cdr3_length: 11
v_call: TRBV6-6
cdr3_aa: ATRDPPSYEQY

d_call: -
cdr3_length: 11
v_call: TRBV19
cdr3_aa: ASSILQHNEQF

d_call: -
cdr3_length: 15
v_call: TRBV28
cdr3_aa: ASSFNRALSSYNEQF

d_call: TRBD1
cdr3_length: 14
v_call: TRBV7-8
cdr3_aa: ASSPDDRASGNTIY

d_call: -
cdr3_length: 12
v_call: TRBV13
cdr3_aa: ASSSIAGPGEQY

d_call: -
cdr3_length: 11
v_call: TRBV6-1
cdr3_aa: ASRSPGFYEQY

d_call: -
cdr3_length: 13
v_call: TRBV27
cdr3_aa: ASSLGARTADTQY

d_call: -
cdr3_length: 13
v_call: TRBV9
cdr3_aa: ASSRDLSSYNEQF

d_call: -
cdr3_length: 13
v_call: TRBV19
cdr3_aa: ASSIVSGRNNEQF

d_call: -
cdr3_length: 11
v_call: TRBV27
cdr3_aa: ASSDSLPYEQY

d_call: -
cdr3_length: 13
v_call: TRBV28
cdr3_aa: ASSSVRPGTDTQY

d_call: TRBD2
cdr3_length: 11
v_call: TRBV27
cdr3_aa: ASSPISGTEQF

d_call: TRBD1
cdr3_length: 9
v_call: TRBV6-8
cdr3_aa: ASKSGGEAF

d_call: TRBD1
cdr3_length: 15
v_call: TRBV29-1
cdr3_aa: SVEGTGGLSSYNEQF

d_call: -
cdr3_length: 10
v_call: TRBV9
cdr3_aa: ASSVQGGEQY

d_call: -
cdr3_length: 13
v_call: TRBV15
cdr3_aa: ATRYGSNSGNTIY

d_call: TRBD1
cdr3_length: 11
v_call: TRBV19
cdr3_aa: ASADRGRTEAF

d_call: TRBD1
cdr3_length: 13
v_call: TRBV6-1
cdr3_aa: ASSEGTGGYNEQF

d_call: -
cdr3_length: 11
v_call: TRBV15
cdr3_aa: ATQPGENTEAF

d_call: -
cdr3_length: 16
v_call: TRBV7-2
cdr3_aa: ASSLGWEVLEGNTEAF

d_call: TRBD2
cdr3_length: 13
v_call: TRBV14
cdr3_aa: ASSPPNGGYNEQF

d_call: -
cdr3_length: 13
v_call: TRBV4-2
cdr3_aa: ASSQGVSSYNEQF

d_call: TRBD1
cdr3_length: 17
v_call: TRBV4-1
cdr3_aa: ASSQAKGQGATGANVLT

d_call: -
cdr3_length: 11
v_call: TRBV2
cdr3_aa: ASSPGFRYGYT

d_call: TRBD1
cdr3_length: 12
v_call: TRBV27
cdr3_aa: ASSYLDRPERQF

d_call: -
cdr3_length: 12
v_call: TRBV9
cdr3_aa: ASSPRTDRNEQF

d_call: -
cdr3_length: 12
v_call: TRBV7-9
cdr3_aa: ASSSSGVGYGYT

d_call: -
cdr3_length: 11
v_call: TRBV6-5
cdr3_aa: ASSWARNYGYT

d_call: -
cdr3_length: 13
v_call: TRBV21-1
cdr3_aa: ARRKTGLAKNIQY

d_call: -
cdr3_length: 13
v_call: TRBV7-9
cdr3_aa: ASSLGGLYTGELF

d_call: -
cdr3_length: 13
v_call: TRBV9
cdr3_aa: ASSAEVRAGTEAF

d_call: TRBD2
cdr3_length: 16
v_call: TRBV27
cdr3_aa: ASSQIGTSGTYSETQY

d_call: -
cdr3_length: 14
v_call: TRBV27
cdr3_aa: ASSLSPHTSPYEQY

d_call: TRBD1
cdr3_length: 13
v_call: TRBV5-6
cdr3_aa: ASSSGQGAWETQY

d_call: -
cdr3_length: 13
v_call: TRBV7-9
cdr3_aa: ASSSLHRANYGYT

d_call: TRBD1
cdr3_length: 14
v_call: TRBV7-6
cdr3_aa: ASSLAVTGVYNEQF

d_call: -
cdr3_length: 10
v_call: TRBV7-9
cdr3_aa: ASSYNIYEQY

d_call: -
cdr3_length: 11
v_call: TRBV27
cdr3_aa: ASSLSATYEQY

d_call: -
cdr3_length: 12
v_call: TRBV19
cdr3_aa: ASRSLRGTDTQY

d_call: -
cdr3_length: 10
v_call: TRBV14
cdr3_aa: ASSLWSYEQY

d_call: -
cdr3_length: 12
v_call: TRBV6-5
cdr3_aa: ASSWPPPNGELF

d_call: -
cdr3_length: 12
v_call: TRBV5-6
cdr3_aa: ASGSLGGSEKLF

d_call: TRBD1
cdr3_length: 12
v_call: TRBV7-9
cdr3_aa: ASSSGQENYGYT

d_call: -
cdr3_length: 15
v_call: TRBV5-6
cdr3_aa: ASTVGVMNLGDNEQF

d_call: -
cdr3_length: 16
v_call: TRBV11-2
cdr3_aa: ASSFNYYDSGEQETQY